This record covers a single TCR beta chain. The sample comes from a study of prognosis after radiotherapy for stage I lung cancer. Study in general: Non-small cell lung cancer patients at stage I were enrolled between April 2018 and 2019. About a dozen men and 6 women, aged about 53 to 85 and with a median age of 74.5 years, made up the patients.

The CDR3 has 15 residues. V lost 2 bases to trimming and J lost 9 bases, with 17 bases between them. Germline lookup yields CDR1 MNHEY and CDR2 SVGEGT. Two-round multiplex PCR, the amplification method, yielded TCR beta CDR3 from genomic DNA. The first PCR round targeted every TRBV and TRBJ gene with specific primers. MiXCR, applied by TCRdb to the multiplex PCR reads, yields one record per CDR3 protein. The sample records 45,000 to 70,000 distinct CDR3 sequences, about 26% being singletons. The source material was PBMCs, sampled before or after stereotactic body radiation therapy (not recorded which). The TCR was taken from a donor aged 50 or older with non-small cell lung cancer. The genes are TRBV6-2 or TRBV6-3 and TRBJ2-1; no firm D call. The CDR3 nucleotides read TGTGCCAGCAGTTACCGTCCTACCGTGCGGAGTGAGCAGTTCTTC. It codes for CASSYRPTVRSEQFF.